These T cell receptor beta chains were read from a single sample in a study of tumor-infiltrating lymphocytes in localized non-small cell lung cancer. TCRdb's copy holds only in-frame clones and misses some; the assay was immunoSEQ multiplex PCR. Of 21,000 or so clones in the sample, approximately 70% were seen once. The sample consisted of lung tumor tissue. All receptors come from a human donor with non-small cell lung cancer. Both conserved end residues are part of each CDR3. D genes are given only for firm matches. A clone size is listed for some rows: how often the clone was seen (once, few, many), or a class if it is expanded.

j_call: TRBJ2-1; d_call: TRBD2; v_call: TRBV30; cdr3_length: 16; clone_size: few; cdr3_aa: CAWSTLGLAGDNEQFF; cdr3_nt: TGTGCCTGGAGCACACTCGGACTAGCGGGGGATAATGAGCAGTTCTTC
j_call: TRBJ1-6; d_call: TRBD1; v_call: TRBV5-1; cdr3_length: 16; clone_size: -; cdr3_aa: CASSLEGTGDFYTLHF; cdr3_nt: TGCGCCAGCAGCTTGGAAGGGACAGGGGATTTCTATACCCTCCACTTT
j_call: TRBJ2-7; d_call: -; v_call: TRBV7-9; cdr3_length: 12; clone_size: once; cdr3_aa: CASSVKSYEQYF; cdr3_nt: TGTGCCAGCAGCGTAAAGTCCTACGAGCAGTACTTC
j_call: TRBJ1-1; d_call: -; v_call: TRBV5-1; cdr3_length: 13; clone_size: once; cdr3_aa: CASSLWGNTEAFF; cdr3_nt: TGCGCCAGCAGCCTCTGGGGGAACACTGAAGCTTTCTTT
j_call: TRBJ1-1; d_call: -; v_call: TRBV7-9; cdr3_length: 14; clone_size: once; cdr3_aa: CASSFRETDTEAFF; cdr3_nt: TGTGCCAGCAGCTTTCGAGAAACGGACACTGAAGCTTTCTTT
j_call: TRBJ1-5; d_call: -; v_call: TRBV11-2; cdr3_length: 13; clone_size: -; cdr3_aa: CASSRDIRQPQHF; cdr3_nt: TGTGCCAGCAGTCGGGACATTCGGCAGCCCCAGCATTTT
j_call: TRBJ2-7; d_call: TRBD1; v_call: TRBV4-1; cdr3_length: 14; clone_size: once; cdr3_aa: CASSQEGTALGQYF; cdr3_nt: TGCGCCAGCAGCCAAGAGGGGACAGCCCTAGGGCAGTACTTC
j_call: TRBJ2-7; d_call: -; v_call: TRBV4-3; cdr3_length: 14; clone_size: few; cdr3_aa: CASSLEEGDYEQYF; cdr3_nt: TGCGCCAGCAGCCTAGAAGAGGGAGACTACGAGCAGTACTTC
j_call: TRBJ1-2; d_call: -; v_call: TRBV5-5; cdr3_length: 15; clone_size: -; cdr3_aa: CASSLIQANNYGYTF; cdr3_nt: TGTGCCAGCAGCTTGATTCAGGCCAATAACTATGGCTACACCTTC
j_call: TRBJ2-5; d_call: -; v_call: TRBV5-8; cdr3_length: 16; clone_size: -; cdr3_aa: CASSSGLAKYQETQYF; cdr3_nt: TGTGCCAGCAGCTCGGGGCTCGCCAAGTACCAAGAGACCCAGTACTTC
j_call: TRBJ2-4; d_call: TRBD2; v_call: TRBV5-1; cdr3_length: 19; clone_size: -; cdr3_aa: CASSPDPSGGALAKNIQYF; cdr3_nt: TGCGCCAGCAGCCCCGACCCTAGCGGGGGGGCGCTAGCCAAAAACATTCAGTACTTC
j_call: TRBJ2-3; d_call: -; v_call: TRBV19; cdr3_length: 14; clone_size: -; cdr3_aa: CASSMARTTDTQYF; cdr3_nt: TGTGCCAGTAGTATGGCGCGGACCACAGATACGCAGTATTTT
j_call: TRBJ1-2; d_call: -; v_call: TRBV4-1; cdr3_length: 15; clone_size: medium-sized; cdr3_aa: CASSTLGTQPEGYTF; cdr3_nt: TGCGCCAGCAGCACCCTCGGTACACAACCTGAGGGCTACACCTTC
j_call: TRBJ1-3; d_call: -; v_call: TRBV6-5; cdr3_length: 15; clone_size: -; cdr3_aa: CASSYSDRSGNTIYF; cdr3_nt: TGTGCCAGCAGTTACTCCGACCGCTCTGGAAACACCATATATTTT
j_call: TRBJ2-3; d_call: TRBD2; v_call: TRBV4-2; cdr3_length: 15; clone_size: -; cdr3_aa: CASSARTSGEDTQYF; cdr3_nt: TGTGCCAGCAGCGCTAGGACTAGCGGGGAGGATACGCAGTATTTT
j_call: TRBJ2-5; d_call: TRBD1; v_call: TRBV2; cdr3_length: 11; clone_size: -; cdr3_aa: CASKTGPTQYF; cdr3_nt: TGTGCCAGCAAGACAGGGCCGACCCAGTACTTC
j_call: TRBJ2-5; d_call: -; v_call: TRBV7-2; cdr3_length: 12; clone_size: -; cdr3_aa: CASSRAVETQYF; cdr3_nt: TGTGCCAGCAGCCGCGCTGTGGAGACCCAGTACTTC
j_call: TRBJ1-2; d_call: -; v_call: TRBV6-4; cdr3_length: 14; clone_size: -; cdr3_aa: CASSPGGQPYGYTF; cdr3_nt: TGTGCCAGCAGCCCCGGAGGACAGCCCTATGGCTACACCTTC
j_call: TRBJ1-5; d_call: -; v_call: TRBV4-2; cdr3_length: 17; clone_size: -; cdr3_aa: CASSQGGSEYSNQPQHF; cdr3_nt: TGTGCCAGCAGCCAAGGTGGGTCCGAGTATAGCAATCAGCCCCAGCATTTT
j_call: TRBJ1-2; d_call: -; v_call: TRBV10-3; cdr3_length: 13; clone_size: -; cdr3_aa: CAISEGLNYGYTF; cdr3_nt: TGTGCCATCAGTGAAGGGCTAAACTATGGCTACACCTTC
j_call: TRBJ1-6; d_call: TRBD1; v_call: TRBV7-2; cdr3_length: 18; clone_size: -; cdr3_aa: CASSLGRLRQGFNSPLHF; cdr3_nt: TGTGCCAGCAGCTTAGGGCGGCTGAGACAGGGGTTTAATTCACCCCTCCACTTT
j_call: TRBJ1-1; d_call: TRBD1; v_call: TRBV4-3; cdr3_length: 18; clone_size: -; cdr3_aa: CASSQGGGQGARLTEAFF; cdr3_nt: TGCGCCAGCAGCCAAGGGGGGGGACAGGGGGCAAGGCTCACTGAAGCTTTCTTT
j_call: TRBJ1-1; d_call: -; v_call: TRBV11-2; cdr3_length: 13; clone_size: -; cdr3_aa: CASSLGGNTEAFF; cdr3_nt: TGTGCCAGCAGCTTAGGGGGGAACACTGAAGCTTTCTTT
j_call: TRBJ2-3; d_call: TRBD1; v_call: TRBV28; cdr3_length: 15; clone_size: -; cdr3_aa: CASSTPGQGTDTQYF; cdr3_nt: TGTGCCAGCAGCACGCCGGGACAGGGAACAGATACGCAGTATTTT
j_call: TRBJ1-1; d_call: TRBD1; v_call: TRBV7-9; cdr3_length: 12; clone_size: -; cdr3_aa: CASTQGATEAFF; cdr3_nt: TGTGCCAGCACACAGGGGGCGACTGAAGCTTTCTTT
j_call: TRBJ1-1; d_call: -; v_call: TRBV5-1; cdr3_length: 14; clone_size: -; cdr3_aa: CASSLGPANTEAFF; cdr3_nt: TGCGCCAGCAGCTTGGGTCCAGCGAACACTGAAGCTTTCTTT
j_call: TRBJ1-1; d_call: -; v_call: TRBV4-3; cdr3_length: 15; clone_size: -; cdr3_aa: CASSQGQAPNTEAFF; cdr3_nt: TGCGCCAGCAGCCAAGGACAGGCCCCGAACACTGAAGCTTTCTTT
j_call: TRBJ2-7; d_call: -; v_call: TRBV10-3; cdr3_length: 11; clone_size: -; cdr3_aa: CAISGLNEQYF; cdr3_nt: TGTGCCATCAGTGGCTTGAACGAGCAGTACTTC
j_call: TRBJ1-1; d_call: -; v_call: TRBV7-2; cdr3_length: 14; clone_size: few; cdr3_aa: CASRAEQGYTEAFF; cdr3_nt: TGTGCCAGCAGGGCTGAACAGGGTTACACTGAAGCTTTCTTT
j_call: TRBJ1-3; d_call: -; v_call: TRBV10-2; cdr3_length: 13; clone_size: -; cdr3_aa: CASGVSSGNTIYF; cdr3_nt: TGCGCCAGCGGGGTTAGCTCTGGAAACACCATATATTTT
j_call: TRBJ1-5; d_call: -; v_call: TRBV6-6; cdr3_length: 14; clone_size: medium-sized; cdr3_aa: CASNERTQPGPQHF; cdr3_nt: TGTGCCAGCAACGAAAGGACCCAGCCAGGGCCCCAGCATTTT
j_call: TRBJ2-1; d_call: -; v_call: TRBV7-8; cdr3_length: 12; clone_size: -; cdr3_aa: CASSQGFNEQFF; cdr3_nt: TGTGCCAGCAGCCAAGGTTTCAATGAGCAGTTCTTC